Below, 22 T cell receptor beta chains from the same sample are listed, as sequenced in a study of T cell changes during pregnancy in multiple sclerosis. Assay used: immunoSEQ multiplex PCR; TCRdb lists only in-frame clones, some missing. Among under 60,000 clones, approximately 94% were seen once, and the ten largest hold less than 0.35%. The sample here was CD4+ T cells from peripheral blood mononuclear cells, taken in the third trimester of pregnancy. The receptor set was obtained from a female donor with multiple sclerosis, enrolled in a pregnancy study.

As DNA, the CDR3 is TGTGCCAGCAGTGTTTTGGGCAGGGCACCCAATCAGCCCCAGCATTTT. Protein sequence: CASSVLGRAPNQPQHF. This rearrangement joins TRBV6-1 to TRBJ1-5; the D gene is possibly TRBD1 (5 bases). Germline CDR1 is MNHNS and CDR2 is SASEGT. This CDR3 region has 16 residues. Deletions cut 4 bases from V and 3 bases from J, with 16 bases between.

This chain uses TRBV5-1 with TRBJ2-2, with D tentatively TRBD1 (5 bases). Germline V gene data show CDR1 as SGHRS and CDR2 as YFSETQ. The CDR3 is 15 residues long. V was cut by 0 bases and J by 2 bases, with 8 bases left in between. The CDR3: CASSLGQTNTGELFF. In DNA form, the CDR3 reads TGCGCCAGCAGCTTGGGACAGACAAACACCGGGGAGCTGTTTTTT.

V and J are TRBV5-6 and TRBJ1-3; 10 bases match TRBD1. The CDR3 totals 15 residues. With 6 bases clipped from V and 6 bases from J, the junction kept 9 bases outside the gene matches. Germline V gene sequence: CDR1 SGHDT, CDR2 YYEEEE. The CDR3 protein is CASILMTGGENTIYF. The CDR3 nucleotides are TGTGCCAGCATTCTTATGACAGGGGGCGAAAACACCATATATTTT. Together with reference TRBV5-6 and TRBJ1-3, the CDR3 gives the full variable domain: DAGVTQSPTHLIKTRGQQVTLRCSPKSGHDTVSWYQQALGQGPQFIFQYYEEEERQRGNFPDRFSGHQFPNYSSELNVNALLLGDSALYLCASILMTGGENTIYFGEGSWLTVV.

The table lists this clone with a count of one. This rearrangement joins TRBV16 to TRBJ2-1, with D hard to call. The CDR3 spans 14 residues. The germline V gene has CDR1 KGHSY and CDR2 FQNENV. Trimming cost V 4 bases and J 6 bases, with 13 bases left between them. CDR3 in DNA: TGTGCCAGCAGCCCCCGAGGCCAGCTCAATGAGCAGTTCTTC. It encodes CASSPRGQLNEQFF.

In DNA, the CDR3 is TGTGCCAGTAGCCACAGGGAAGGTTATGGCTACACCTTC. It is translated as CASSHREGYGYTF. The gene calls are TRBV19 and TRBJ1-2; maybe TRBD1 (6 bases). Germline-derived CDR1 and CDR2 are LNHDA and SQIVND (reference sequence). CDR3 length: 13 residues. The V end lost 6 bases, the J end lost 5 bases, and 13 bases lay between the germline ends.

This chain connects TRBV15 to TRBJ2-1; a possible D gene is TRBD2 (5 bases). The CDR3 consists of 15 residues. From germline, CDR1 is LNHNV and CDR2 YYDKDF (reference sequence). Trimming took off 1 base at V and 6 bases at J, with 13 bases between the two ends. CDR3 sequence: CATSRVGLALNEQFF. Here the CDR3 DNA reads TGTGCCACCAGCAGAGTAGGGCTAGCCCTCAATGAGCAGTTCTTC. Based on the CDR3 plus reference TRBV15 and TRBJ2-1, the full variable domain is DAMVIQNPRYQVTQFGKPVTLSCSQTLNHNVMYWYQQKSSQAPKLLFHYYDKDFNNEADTPDNFQSRRPNTSFCFLDIRSPGLGDTAMYLCATSRVGLALNEQFFGPGTRLTVL.

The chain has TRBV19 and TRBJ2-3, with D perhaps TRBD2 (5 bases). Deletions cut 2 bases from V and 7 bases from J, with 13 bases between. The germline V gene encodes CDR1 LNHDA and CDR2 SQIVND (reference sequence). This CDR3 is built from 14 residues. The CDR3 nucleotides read TGTGCCAGTAGTATACGGGTACTAGGTAATACGCAGTATTTT. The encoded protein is CASSIRVLGNTQYF.

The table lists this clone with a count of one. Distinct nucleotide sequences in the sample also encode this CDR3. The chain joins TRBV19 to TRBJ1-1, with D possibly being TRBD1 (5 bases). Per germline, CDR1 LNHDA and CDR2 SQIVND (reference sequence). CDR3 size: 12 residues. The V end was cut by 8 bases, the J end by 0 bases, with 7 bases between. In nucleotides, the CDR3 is TGTGCCAGTTCGACAGTGAACACTGAAGCTTTCTTT. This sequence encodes CASSTVNTEAFF.

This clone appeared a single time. The CDR3 loop is CASSQTGSPTDTQYF. Written as DNA, the CDR3 is TGTGCCAGCAGCCAAACCGGGTCGCCAACAGATACGCAGTATTTT. The chain uses TRBV7-9 and TRBJ2-3; unclear D gene. The CDR3 loop spans 15 amino acids. Germline lookup yields CDR1 SEHNR and CDR2 FQNEAQ (reference sequence). The V and J ends lost 5 bases and 3 bases respectively, with 15 bases between them.

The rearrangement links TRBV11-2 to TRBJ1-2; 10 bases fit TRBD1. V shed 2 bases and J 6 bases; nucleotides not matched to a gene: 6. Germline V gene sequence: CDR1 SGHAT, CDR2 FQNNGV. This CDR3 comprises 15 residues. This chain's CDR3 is CASSLRDRGVDGYTF. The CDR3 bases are TGTGCCAGCAGCTTACGGGACAGGGGCGTCGATGGCTACACCTTC.

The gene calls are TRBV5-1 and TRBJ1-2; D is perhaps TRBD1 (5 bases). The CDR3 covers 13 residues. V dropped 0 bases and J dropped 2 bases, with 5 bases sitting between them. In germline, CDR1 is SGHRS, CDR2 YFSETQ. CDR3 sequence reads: CASSLAGNYGYTF. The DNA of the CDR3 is TGCGCCAGCAGCTTGGCAGGGAACTATGGCTACACCTTC.

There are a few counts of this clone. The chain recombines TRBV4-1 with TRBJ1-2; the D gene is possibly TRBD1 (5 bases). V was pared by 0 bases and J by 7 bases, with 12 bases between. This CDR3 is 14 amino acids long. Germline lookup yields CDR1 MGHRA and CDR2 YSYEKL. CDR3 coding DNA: TGCGCCAGCAGCCAAGAAGCGGGCAGGGCTGGCTACACCTTC. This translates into CASSQEAGRAGYTF.

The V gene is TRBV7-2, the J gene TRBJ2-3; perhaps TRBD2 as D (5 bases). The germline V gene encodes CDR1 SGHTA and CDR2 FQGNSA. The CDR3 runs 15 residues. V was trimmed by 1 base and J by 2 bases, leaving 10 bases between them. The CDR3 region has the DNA TGTGCCAGCAGCTTAGAGCGGCGGACCACAGATACGCAGTATTTT. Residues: CASSLERRTTDTQYF.

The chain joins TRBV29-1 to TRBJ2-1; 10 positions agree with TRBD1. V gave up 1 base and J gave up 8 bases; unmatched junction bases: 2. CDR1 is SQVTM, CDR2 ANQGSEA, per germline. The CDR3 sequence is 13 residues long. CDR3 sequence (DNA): TGCAGCGTTGAAGGACAGGGGGCCTATGAGCAGTTCTTC. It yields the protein CSVEGQGAYEQFF.

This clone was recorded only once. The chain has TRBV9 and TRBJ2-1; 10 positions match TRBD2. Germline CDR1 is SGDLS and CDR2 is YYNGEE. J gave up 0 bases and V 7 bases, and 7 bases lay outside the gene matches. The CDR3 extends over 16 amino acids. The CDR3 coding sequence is TGTGCCAGCGAATTTAGCGGGGGGCGCTCCTACAATGAGCAGTTCTTC. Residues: CASEFSGGRSYNEQFF.

For the CDR3, the DNA is TGTGCCAGCAGTGGACTAGGAGGGGCCTACGAGCAGTACTTC. This gives the protein CASSGLGGAYEQYF. The J gene is TRBJ2-7, the V gene TRBV28; TRBD2 aligns across 7 bases. Trimming took 5 bases from V and 2 from J; bases not matched to a gene: 6. Germline-derived CDR1 and CDR2 are MDHEN and SYDVKM. This CDR3 contains 14 residues.

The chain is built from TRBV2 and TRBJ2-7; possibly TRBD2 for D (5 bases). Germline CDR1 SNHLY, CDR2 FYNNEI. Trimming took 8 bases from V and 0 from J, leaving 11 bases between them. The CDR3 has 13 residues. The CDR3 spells CASSRGPSYEQYF. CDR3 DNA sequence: TGTGCCAGCTCCCGGGGTCCCTCCTACGAGCAGTACTTC.

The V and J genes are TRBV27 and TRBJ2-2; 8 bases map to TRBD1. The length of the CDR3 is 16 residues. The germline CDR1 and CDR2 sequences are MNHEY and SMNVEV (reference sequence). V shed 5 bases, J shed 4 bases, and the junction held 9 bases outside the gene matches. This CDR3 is CASSPGQGMITGELFF. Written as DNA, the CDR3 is TGTGCCAGCAGTCCAGGACAGGGTATGATCACCGGGGAGCTGTTTTTT.

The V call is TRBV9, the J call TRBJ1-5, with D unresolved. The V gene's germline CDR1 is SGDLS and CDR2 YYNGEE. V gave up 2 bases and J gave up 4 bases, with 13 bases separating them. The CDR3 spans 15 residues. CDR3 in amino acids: CASSVEGLANQPQHF. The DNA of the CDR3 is TGTGCCAGCAGCGTCGAGGGTTTGGCAAATCAGCCCCAGCATTTT.

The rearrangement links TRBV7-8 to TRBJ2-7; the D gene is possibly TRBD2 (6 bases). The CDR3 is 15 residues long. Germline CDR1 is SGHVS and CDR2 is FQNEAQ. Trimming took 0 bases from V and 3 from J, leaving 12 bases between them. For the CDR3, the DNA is TGTGCCAGCAGCTTAGCCGTGTTCGGGGGCTACGAGCAGTACTTC. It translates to CASSLAVFGGYEQYF. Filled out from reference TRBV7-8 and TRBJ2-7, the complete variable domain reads GAGVSQSPRYKVAKRGQDVALRCDPISGHVSLFWYQQALGQGPEFLTYFQNEAQLDKSGLPSDRFFAERPEGSVSTLKIQRTQQEDSAVYLCASSLAVFGGYEQYFGPGTRLTVT.

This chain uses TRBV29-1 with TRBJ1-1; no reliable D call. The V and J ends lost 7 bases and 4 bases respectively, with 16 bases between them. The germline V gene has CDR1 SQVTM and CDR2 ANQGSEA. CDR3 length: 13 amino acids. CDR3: CSARGGTVTEAFF. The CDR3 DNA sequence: TGCAGCGCCCGGGGAGGTACAGTCACTGAAGCTTTCTTT.

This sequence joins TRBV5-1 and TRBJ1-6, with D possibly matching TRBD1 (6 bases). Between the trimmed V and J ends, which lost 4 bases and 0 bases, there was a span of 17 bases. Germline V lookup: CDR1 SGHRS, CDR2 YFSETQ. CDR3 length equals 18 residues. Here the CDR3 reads CASSPKDRARSYNSPLHF. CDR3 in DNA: TGCGCCAGCAGCCCAAAGGACAGAGCCCGCTCCTATAATTCACCCCTCCACTTT.